These 9 T cell receptor beta chains came from one sample sequenced in a study of graft-versus-host responses after intestinal transplantation. TCRdb's table, derived via immunoSEQ multiplex PCR, lists solely in-frame clones and lacks some. This table holds about 54,000 clones, more than 80% found once. The sequencing here drew on PBMCs, taken around 95 weeks after intestinal transplant. These TCRs come from a human patient who received an intestinal transplant, so some T cells may come from the graft donor.

The V and J genes are TRBV4-1 and TRBJ2-7; D possibly matches TRBD1 or TRBD2 (5 bases each). Germline CDR1 and CDR2: MGHRA and YSYEKL. Deletions cut 0 bases from V and 7 bases from J, with 16 bases between. The CDR3 extends over 15 amino acids. CDR3 protein: CASSQEQGRGREQYF. The CDR3 nucleotides are TGCGCCAGCAGCCAAGAGCAGGGACGAGGGCGGGAGCAGTACTTC.

CDR3: CASSFHAGTGLTEAFF. The CDR3 DNA reads TGTGCCAGCAGTTTCCACGCCGGGACAGGGCTCACTGAAGCTTTCTTT. V and J are TRBV27 and TRBJ1-1; 9 bases fit TRBD1. Germline CDR1 and CDR2: MNHEY and SMNVEV (reference sequence). This CDR3 spans 16 amino acids. V shed 3 bases and J 4 bases; nucleotides not matched to a gene: 9.

The V and J genes are TRBV15 and TRBJ2-7; D possibly uses TRBD1 or TRBD2 (6 bases each). Germline V gene lookup returns CDR1 LNHNV and CDR2 YYDKDF (reference sequence). V dropped 3 bases and J dropped 2 bases, with 14 bases sitting between them. CDR3 size: 15 residues. CDR3 residues: CATSRTSGAAYEQYF. Written as DNA, the CDR3 is TGTGCCACCAGCAGGACATCGGGGGCAGCCTACGAGCAGTACTTC.

This chain uses TRBV6-5 with TRBJ2-1, with D possibly matching TRBD1 (6 bases). CDR3 length: 15 amino acids. V was cut by 6 bases and J by 6 bases, with 18 bases left in between. Per germline, CDR1 MNHEY and CDR2 SVGAGI. CDR3 sequence: CASRIILGGVNEQFF. The CDR3 bases are TGTGCCAGCAGAATAATACTAGGGGGTGTCAATGAGCAGTTCTTC.

A word on this clone: Other DNA sequences in the same sample also yield this CDR3. This chain uses TRBV6-1 with TRBJ2-7; 10 bases are shared with TRBD2. Looked up from germline, CDR1 is MNHNS and CDR2 is SASEGT. The CDR3 runs 14 residues. Germline trimming cut 4 bases from V and 4 bases from J; bases unmatched to any gene: 4. The CDR3 protein is CASSGTSGAYEQYF. The CDR3 bases are TGTGCCAGCAGTGGTACTAGCGGGGCTTACGAGCAGTACTTC.

The J gene is TRBJ1-1, the V gene TRBV15; D remains ambiguous. Germline lookup yields CDR1 LNHNV and CDR2 YYDKDF (reference sequence). Deletions cut 0 bases from V and 3 bases from J, with 5 bases between. This CDR3 spans 13 amino acids. The CDR3 loop reads CATSRDRHTEAFF. Here the CDR3 DNA reads TGTGCCACCAGCAGAGACCGGCACACTGAAGCTTTCTTT.

DNA of the CDR3: TGTGCCAGCAGCTTATATATGAACACTGAAGCTTTCTTT. This encodes CASSLYMNTEAFF. This chain connects TRBV11-2 to TRBJ1-1, with unresolved D. Trimming cost V 2 bases and J 0 bases, with 4 bases left between them. CDR1 SGHAT and CDR2 FQNNGV come from the germline V gene. The CDR3 runs 13 residues.

This clone was seen only once. This chain connects TRBV4-1 to TRBJ2-2, with 7 bases matching TRBD2. Trimming took 3 bases from V and 3 from J; bases not matched to a gene: 7. CDR1 is MGHRA and CDR2 is YSYEKL in the germline V gene. The CDR3 runs to 16 residues. The CDR3 coding sequence is TGCGCCAGCAGCCACCTAGCGGATTTGGACACCGGGGAGCTGTTTTTT. Translation gives CASSHLADLDTGELFF.

V and J are TRBV11-2 and TRBJ2-5; 7 nucleotides match TRBD1. With V trimmed by 5 bases and J by 0 bases, 6 bases remained unmatched. The germline V gene encodes CDR1 SGHAT and CDR2 FQNNGV. CDR3 length equals 15 residues. The CDR3 region is CASSPRGGYQETQYF. As DNA, the CDR3 is TGTGCCAGCAGCCCTAGAGGGGGCTACCAAGAGACCCAGTACTTC.